Listed here is a single T cell receptor (beta chain). The data were taken from a study of blood T cell repertoires in COVID-19. The assay was immunoSEQ multiplex PCR, and TCRdb's table has in-frame clones only and misses some. The sample yields approximately 500,000 clones, approximately 89% seen once. Germline V lookup: CDR1 SGHVS, CDR2 FQNEAQ. Losses at the gene ends were 5 bases for V and 2 bases for J; bases not matched to a gene: 7. The CDR3 is 15 residues long. Those enrolled in Seattle joined during active infection and were followed longitudinally afterward. The chain joins TRBV7-8 to TRBJ2-7; the match to TRBD1 covers 9 bases. The receptor was derived from a man younger than 35 with COVID-19, enrolled during active disease. Sequenced input: peripheral blood. CDR3 nucleotide sequence: TGTGCCAGCAGCGGCGGACAGGGGCCGACCTACGAGCAGTACTTC. This codes for CASSGGQGPTYEQYF.